The 21 T cell receptor beta chains below were found in one sample sequenced in a study of a mutant IDH1 vaccine in newly diagnosed glioma. Time point given: week 23, last vaccination. With topical imiquimod, each dose of the vaccine consisted of 300 ug of mutant IDH1 20-mer peptide. These receptors' targets are unknown. Assay: immunoSEQ multiplex PCR; the TCRdb copy retains only in-frame clones and omits some. Among about 65,000 clones listed, around 83% were seen once. Sequencing was performed on PBMCs, taken from a glioma patient whose treatment included an IDH1 peptide vaccine. All receptors come from a man under 40 with glioma.

The rearrangement joins TRBV15 to TRBJ1-6; the D is unclear. This CDR3 has 13 residues. In germline, CDR1 is LNHNV, CDR2 YYDKDF (reference sequence). The V and J ends lost 2 bases and 6 bases respectively, with 5 bases between them. The CDR3 loop reads CATSRRANSPLHF. The CDR3 coding sequence is TGTGCCACCAGCAGAAGGGCTAATTCACCCCTCCACTTT.

The chain employs TRBV2 and TRBJ1-6; D gene uncertain. The CDR3 extends over 18 amino acids. Trimming stripped 8 bases from V and 9 bases from J, with 29 bases between. Looked up from germline, CDR1 is SNHLY and CDR2 is FYNNEI. The CDR3 is CASYWQSVRSSSSSPLHF. The CDR3 nucleotides are TGTGCCAGCTATTGGCAGTCGGTCCGTAGCTCATCTTCTTCACCCCTCCACTTT.

J is TRBJ1-6 and V is TRBV7-8; D perhaps matches TRBD1 (6 bases). Germline CDR1 and CDR2: SGHVS and FQNEAQ. Trimming took off 5 bases at V and 13 bases at J, with 12 bases between the two ends. This CDR3 is built from 12 residues. DNA of the CDR3: TGTGCCAGCAGCGCCAGGGGTACTCCCCTCCACTTT. Protein: CASSARGTPLHF.

The rearrangement joins TRBV2 to TRBJ1-4; no firm D call. CDR3 length: 15 residues. In germline, CDR1 is SNHLY, CDR2 FYNNEI. Trimming removed 2 bases at V and 0 bases at J, with 7 bases between. CDR3 region: CASSEIKATNEKLFF. The CDR3, as DNA: TGTGCCAGCAGTGAAATCAAGGCAACTAATGAAAAACTGTTTTTT. Complete variable domain (other parts from reference TRBV2 and TRBJ1-4): EPEVTQTPSHQVTQMGQEVILRCVPISNHLYFYWYRQILGQKVEFLVSFYNNEISEKSEIFDDQFSVERPDGSNFTLKIRSTKLEDSAMYFCASSEIKATNEKLFFGSGTQLSVL.

The V and J genes are TRBV11-2 and TRBJ2-7; no definite D call. The CDR3 totals 14 residues. Germline CDR1 SGHAT, CDR2 FQNNGV. The V end was cut by 2 bases, the J end by 7 bases, with 15 bases between. DNA of the CDR3: TGTGCCAGCAGCTTAATCGTAGCCTCCTGGGAGCAGTACTTC. Protein sequence: CASSLIVASWEQYF. The full variable domain, with the rest looked up from reference TRBV11-2 and TRBJ2-7, is EAGVAQSPRYKIIEKRQSVAFWCNPISGHATLYWYQQILGQGPKLLIQFQNNGVVDDSQLPKDRFSAERLKGVDSTLKIQPAKLEDSAVYLCASSLIVASWEQYFGPGTRLTVT.

This clone was recorded a few times. The chain couples TRBV2 to TRBJ2-4, with D uncertain. Looked up from germline, CDR1 is SNHLY and CDR2 is FYNNEI. V was cut by 8 bases and J by 13 bases, with 9 bases left in between. The CDR3 consists of 9 residues. CDR3 loop: CASSPGQYF. Here the CDR3 DNA reads TGTGCCAGCTCCCCGGGCCAGTACTTC.

CDR3 residues: CASSPNTIEGYEQYF. The CDR3 coding sequence is TGCGCCAGCAGCCCCAACACTATCGAGGGGTACGAGCAGTACTTC. The chain couples TRBV5-1 to TRBJ2-7; D assignment may be TRBD1 or TRBD2 (5 bases each). Germline V gives CDR1 SGHRS, CDR2 YFSETQ. This CDR3 is 15 amino acids long. V lost 4 bases to trimming and J lost 4 bases, with 18 bases between them.

The chain links TRBV6-1 to TRBJ2-1; D not certain. Trimming took 7 bases from V and 0 from J, leaving 7 bases between them. Germline V gene data show CDR1 as MNHNS and CDR2 as SASEGT. The CDR3 is 13 residues long. DNA for the CDR3: TGTGCCAGCATCCGGGCCTCCTACAATGAGCAGTTCTTC. Translated, it gives CASIRASYNEQFF.

The rearrangement joins TRBV30 to TRBJ1-1; the D gene is possibly TRBD1 (6 bases). V was cut by 0 bases and J by 4 bases, with 12 bases left in between. Germline CDR1 reads GTSNPN; CDR2 reads SVGIG (reference sequence). This CDR3 has 14 amino acids. Here the CDR3 DNA reads TGTGCCTGGAGTGTAGGCAGGGGCGGCACTGAAGCTTTCTTT. Translated, it gives CAWSVGRGGTEAFF.

This rearrangement joins TRBV7-9 to TRBJ2-4; 9 nucleotides match TRBD1. CDR3 length equals 16 residues. The germline V gene encodes CDR1 SEHNR and CDR2 FQNEAQ (reference sequence). The J segment lost 2 bases and the V segment lost 1 base, leaving 3 bases of the junction unmatched. The CDR3 nucleotides read TGTGCCAGCAGCTTAGGCGGACAGGGGTCCAAAAACATTCAGTACTTC. This gives the protein CASSLGGQGSKNIQYF.

The chain links TRBV14 to TRBJ1-1; tentatively, D is TRBD1 (6 bases). This CDR3 has 15 residues. The ends were cut back, 5 bases at V and 7 bases at J, with 20 bases in the middle. From germline, CDR1 is SGHDN and CDR2 FVKESK. The CDR3 coding sequence is TGTGCCAGCAGCACGGGACACCGGATTAGGGGTGAAGCTTTCTTT. This translates into CASSTGHRIRGEAFF.

This rearrangement joins TRBV30 to TRBJ2-5; D is unresolved. The germline CDR1 and CDR2 sequences are GTSNPN and SVGIG (reference sequence). Trimming took 4 bases from V and 3 from J, leaving 15 bases between them. This CDR3 region has 14 residues. CDR3 DNA sequence: TGTGCCTGGATTGGGCCGGGTATAAAAGAGACCCAGTACTTC. Encoded protein: CAWIGPGIKETQYF.

The chain has TRBV10-3 and TRBJ2-5, with TRBD1 identical over 8 bases. CDR1 is ENHRY, CDR2 SYGVKD, per germline. The CDR3 runs 16 residues. V was clipped by 6 bases and J by 5 bases; unmatched bases: 14. The CDR3 sequence is CAIRQGTGARAETQYF. The CDR3 nucleotides read TGTGCCATCAGGCAAGGGACAGGAGCCCGGGCGGAGACCCAGTACTTC.

Comments on this clone: Distinct nucleotide sequences in the sample also encode this CDR3. The chain recombines TRBV6-1 with TRBJ1-5; no definite D call. The germline V gene has CDR1 MNHNS and CDR2 SASEGT. The length of the CDR3 is 15 residues. V dropped 7 bases and J dropped 0 bases, with 13 bases sitting between them. The CDR3 protein is CASNSQAASNQPQHF. CDR3 DNA: TGTGCCAGCAACTCCCAGGCGGCTAGCAATCAGCCCCAGCATTTT.

This clone was observed a handful of times. V is TRBV5-1 and J is TRBJ1-1; D unresolved. V dropped 4 bases and J dropped 6 bases, with 13 bases sitting between them. Germline-derived CDR1 and CDR2 are SGHRS and YFSETQ. This CDR3 spans 13 amino acids. CDR3: CASSRTAGPEAFF. The CDR3 bases are TGCGCCAGCAGCAGGACGGCGGGCCCTGAAGCTTTCTTT.

The chain links TRBV10-1 to TRBJ2-7; D possibly uses TRBD1 or TRBD2 (5 bases each). Per the germline V gene, CDR1 is WNHNN and CDR2 is SYGVQD (reference sequence). CDR3 size: 15 residues. Trimming removed 7 bases at V and 2 bases at J, with 18 bases between. The CDR3 here is CASISGTHGPYEQYF. For the CDR3, the DNA is TGCGCCAGCATATCCGGGACCCATGGGCCCTACGAGCAGTACTTC.

The chain is built from TRBV28 and TRBJ2-6; D tentatively reads TRBD1 or TRBD2 (6 bases each). The V end lost 7 bases, the J end lost 0 bases, and 10 bases lay between the germline ends. The CDR3 spans 15 residues. The germline CDR1 and CDR2 sequences are MDHEN and SYDVKM. Written as DNA, the CDR3 is TGTGCCAGCATCGGGGGCTCCTCTGGGGCCAACGTCCTGACTTTC. As protein: CASIGGSSGANVLTF. Full variable domain (remainder filled in from reference TRBV28 and TRBJ2-6): DVKVTQSSRYLVKRTGEKVFLECVQDMDHENMFWYRQDPGLGLRLIYFSYDVKMKEKGDIPEGYSVSREKKERFSLILESASTNQTSMYLCASIGGSSGANVLTFGAGSRLTVL.

The chain combines TRBV5-4 with TRBJ2-1; the D gene is possibly TRBD2 (7 bases). Trimming took 3 bases from V and 8 from J, leaving 18 bases between them. The CDR3 length is 15 residues. Per germline, CDR1 SGHNT and CDR2 YYREEE (reference sequence). CDR3 loop: CASSSGPKGGDEQFF. The CDR3 nucleotides are TGTGCCAGCAGCTCGGGACCAAAGGGGGGGGATGAGCAGTTCTTC.

The V gene is TRBV28, the J gene TRBJ2-2; TRBD1 aligns across 10 bases. With V trimmed by 6 bases and J by 4 bases, 2 bases remained unmatched. CDR3 length equals 14 residues. CDR1 and CDR2 from the germline V gene are MDHEN and SYDVKM. This CDR3 reads CASSRTGGTGELFF. The CDR3, as DNA: TGTGCCAGCAGCCGGACAGGGGGCACCGGGGAGCTGTTTTTT.

This clone was recorded only once. In DNA form, the CDR3 reads TGTGCCAGCAGCCCCCCCGTAGGGGGCGCATTTGTCGGGGAGCTGTTTTTT. It codes for CASSPPVGGAFVGELFF. The chain has TRBV5-4 and TRBJ2-2, with 7 bases fitting TRBD1. The germline gives CDR1 SGHNT, CDR2 YYREEE (reference sequence). CDR3 size: 17 residues. The J segment lost 7 bases and the V segment lost 4 bases, leaving 16 bases of the junction unmatched.

This chain uses TRBV6-1 with TRBJ1-5; D ambiguous. Between the trimmed V and J ends, which lost 6 bases and 0 bases, there was a span of 6 bases. This CDR3 is 13 amino acids long. Germline V gene data show CDR1 as MNHNS and CDR2 as SASEGT. CDR3 amino acids: CASREYSNQPQHF. CDR3 nucleotide sequence: TGTGCCAGCAGGGAGTATAGCAATCAGCCCCAGCATTTT.